This is a list of T cell receptor beta chains from one sample in a study of siplizumab effects on memory and regulatory T cells. The assay was immunoSEQ multiplex PCR, and TCRdb's table has in-frame clones only and misses some. The sample comprises approximately 60,000 clones, 79% of which are singletons, and less than 0.55% rests with the top ten. The sample consisted of memory CD4+ T cells sorted from blood. All receptors come from a human donor in good health. CDR3s include the opening cysteine and the closing phenylalanine or tryptophan. Each record gives: clone size, J gene, V gene, D gene, CDR3 protein, CDR3 DNA. D genes are given only for firm matches. Where a row states a size, it is once, few, many or the class of an expanded clone; other rows omit it.

size: -
J: TRBJ2-2
V: TRBV7-3
D: TRBD2
CDR3: CASSITSGATGELFF
DNA: TGTGCCAGCAGCATTACTAGCGGGGCCACCGGGGAGCTGTTTTTT

size: -
J: TRBJ2-5
V: TRBV5-4
D: -
CDR3: CASSSPRGEETQYF
DNA: TGTGCCAGCAGCTCCCCTAGGGGGGAAGAGACCCAGTACTTC

size: -
J: TRBJ2-1
V: TRBV28
D: -
CDR3: CASQKKGSGRPYNEQFF
DNA: TGTGCCAGCCAAAAAAAGGGGTCGGGGCGTCCCTACAATGAGCAGTTCTTC

size: -
J: TRBJ2-3
V: TRBV5-1
D: TRBD2
CDR3: CASTPTSGASTDTQYF
DNA: TGCGCCAGCACTCCGACTAGCGGGGCCAGCACAGATACGCAGTATTTT

size: -
J: TRBJ2-1
V: TRBV2
D: -
CDR3: CASSEAGAQGLYNEQFF
DNA: TGTGCCAGCAGTGAAGCGGGTGCTCAGGGGCTCTACAATGAGCAGTTCTTC

size: -
J: TRBJ1-1
V: TRBV12-5
D: TRBD1
CDR3: CASGGQASKNTEAFF
DNA: TGTGCTAGTGGCGGACAGGCGAGTAAGAACACTGAAGCTTTCTTT

size: -
J: TRBJ2-6
V: TRBV9
D: -
CDR3: CASSGGGSSGANVLTF
DNA: TGTGCCAGCAGCGGTGGGGGTAGCTCTGGGGCCAACGTCCTGACTTTC

size: -
J: TRBJ1-3
V: TRBV27
D: -
CDR3: CASSFDKSSGNTIYF
DNA: TGTGCCAGCAGTTTCGACAAGAGCTCTGGAAACACCATATATTTT

size: -
J: TRBJ2-3
V: TRBV2
D: -
CDR3: CASTGGFAENTDTQYF
DNA: TGTGCCAGCACTGGAGGTTTTGCAGAGAACACAGATACGCAGTATTTT

size: few
J: TRBJ2-3
V: TRBV7-3
D: -
CDR3: CASSLLRGDTQYF
DNA: TGTGCCAGCAGCTTGCTGAGGGGAGATACGCAGTATTTT

size: -
J: TRBJ1-1
V: TRBV27
D: TRBD1
CDR3: CASSVTGATEAFF
DNA: TGTGCCAGCAGTGTAACAGGGGCCACTGAAGCTTTCTTT

size: -
J: TRBJ1-5
V: TRBV28
D: TRBD1
CDR3: CASSSDRGVHF
DNA: TGTGCCAGCAGTTCGGACAGGGGGGTGCATTTT

size: -
J: TRBJ1-2
V: TRBV7-8
D: -
CDR3: CASSLGSDYGYTF
DNA: TGTGCCAGCAGCTTAGGCTCGGACTATGGCTACACCTTC